Each of the 29 T cell receptor beta chains below was sequenced from the same sample in a study of blood T cell repertoires in COVID-19. The table came from immunoSEQ multiplex PCR; TCRdb's copy has only in-frame clones and leaves some out. This sample yields some 170,000 clones, of which approximately 80% are seen a single time; 17% belongs to the top ten. The specimen sequenced was PBMCs or T cells enriched from blood (not recorded which). The receptors were sampled from a woman in her forties or fifties who had recovered from COVID-19.

The chain couples TRBV5-4 to TRBJ2-1, with 7 bases fitting TRBD2. CDR1 and CDR2 (germline): SGHNT, YYREEE (reference sequence). The CDR3 sequence is 15 residues long. Germline trimming cut 6 bases from V and 0 bases from J; bases unmatched to any gene: 6. Here the CDR3 DNA reads TGTGCCAGCAACCCGCGGGGGAGCTCCTACAATGAGCAGTTCTTC. Translating gives CASNPRGSSYNEQFF.

This clone was recorded only once. The chain recombines TRBV19 with TRBJ1-5; 9 bases agree with TRBD1. CDR1 LNHDA and CDR2 SQIVND come from the germline V gene (reference sequence). This CDR3 spans 17 amino acids. The V gene end was trimmed by 5 bases and the J gene end by 6 bases; junction bases not matched to a gene: 14. CDR3 sequence: CASSSIQQGARSQPQHF. CDR3 coding DNA: TGTGCCAGTAGTTCAATTCAACAGGGGGCGCGAAGTCAGCCCCAGCATTTT. The whole variable domain, filled in from reference TRBV19 and TRBJ1-5, reads DGGITQSPKYLFRKEGQNVTLSCEQNLNHDAMYWYRQDPGQGLRLIYYSQIVNDFQKGDIAEGYSVSREKKESFPLTVTSAQKNPTAFYLCASSSIQQGARSQPQHFGDGTRLSIL.

The J gene is TRBJ2-2, the V gene TRBV4-1; 12 nucleotides line up with TRBD2. CDR1 and CDR2 (germline): MGHRA, YSYEKL. The CDR3 spans 17 residues. Trimming removed 3 bases from V and 1 base from J; junction bases left unmatched: 3. CDR3 in amino acids: CASSQELAGGNTGELFF. The DNA for the CDR3 is TGCGCCAGCAGCCAGGAACTAGCGGGAGGGAACACCGGGGAGCTGTTTTTT.

The chain uses TRBV9 and TRBJ2-3; perhaps TRBD2 as D (6 bases). Trimming took 0 bases from V and 2 from J, leaving 13 bases between them. Germline CDR1 is SGDLS and CDR2 is YYNGEE. The CDR3 is made up of 16 amino acids. CDR3 in DNA: TGTGCCAGCAGCGTAGGCGGTAGCGGCCACACAGATACGCAGTATTTT. Its protein product is CASSVGGSGHTDTQYF.

The V gene is TRBV3-1 (or the pseudogene TRBV3-2), the J gene TRBJ1-5; the D is unclear. Germline loops: CDR1 LGHDT, CDR2 YNNKEL (reference sequence). Trimming left V 11 bases short and J 4 bases short, with 12 bases between. CDR3 size: 12 residues. CDR3 sequence reads: CAAGRENQPQHF. DNA for the CDR3: TGTGCCGCCGGACGGGAGAATCAGCCCCAGCATTTT.

The V gene is TRBV7-3, the J gene TRBJ2-1, with 9 bases lining up with TRBD2. This CDR3 spans 16 amino acids. In germline, CDR1 is SGHTA, CDR2 FQGTGA. The J segment lost 5 bases and the V segment lost 1 base, leaving 6 bases of the junction unmatched. The CDR3 coding sequence is TGTGCCAGCAGCTTAAGGTCTAGCGGGAAAAACAATGAGCAGTTCTTC. Translation: CASSLRSSGKNNEQFF.

This clone appeared once. The chain recombines TRBV27 with TRBJ1-2, with D unresolved. This CDR3 has 15 amino acids. The V gene lost 2 bases and the J gene lost 0 bases, with 10 bases spanning the gap. The germline V gene encodes CDR1 MNHEY and CDR2 SMNVEV (reference sequence). The DNA of the CDR3 is TGTGCCAGCAGTTTAGACGGGTCTGCTAACTATGGCTACACCTTC. The encoded protein is CASSLDGSANYGYTF.

This chain connects TRBV5-1 to TRBJ2-1; 9 positions agree with TRBD2. This CDR3 spans 17 amino acids. V lost 0 bases to trimming and J lost 2 bases; unmatched junction nucleotides: 6. Germline CDR1 is SGHRS and CDR2 is YFSETQ. This chain's CDR3 is CASSLGLAVYTYNEQFF. CDR3 in DNA: TGCGCCAGCAGCTTGGGACTAGCGGTATACACCTACAATGAGCAGTTCTTC.

The chain combines TRBV11-2 with TRBJ2-2; no definite D call. This CDR3 is built from 12 residues. V was pared by 5 bases and J by 5 bases, with 6 bases between. Germline V gene sequence: CDR1 SGHAT, CDR2 FQNNGV. The CDR3 nucleotides are TGTGCCAGCAGCCTCCTGACCGGGGAGCTGTTTTTT. Translated, it gives CASSLLTGELFF.

The gene calls are TRBV5-1 and TRBJ1-1; 8 bases are shared with TRBD1. This CDR3 has 16 residues. V dropped 4 bases and J dropped 0; count of bases not matched to a gene: 8. CDR1 and CDR2 from the germline V gene are SGHRS and YFSETQ. Written as DNA, the CDR3 is TGCGCCAGCAGCCCTATGACAGGGGTCATGAACACTGAAGCTTTCTTT. Protein product: CASSPMTGVMNTEAFF.

The DNA for the CDR3 is TGTGCCAGCAGCTTAGATGCAGTCAACGCCTCACCCCTCCACTTT. It translates to CASSLDAVNASPLHF. J is TRBJ1-6 and V is TRBV7-9; no clear D gene. The ends were cut back, 1 base at V and 10 bases at J, with 14 bases in the middle. CDR3 length equals 15 residues. CDR1 and CDR2 (germline): SEHNR, FQNEAQ (reference sequence). Full variable domain (remainder filled in from reference TRBV7-9 and TRBJ1-6): DTGVSQNPRHKITKRGQNVTFRCDPISEHNRLYWYRQTLGQGPEFLTYFQNEAQLEKSRLLSDRFSAERPKGSFSTLEIQRTEQGDSAMYLCASSLDAVNASPLHFGNGTRLTVT.

The V and J genes are TRBV5-6 and TRBJ1-4; no reliable D call. Trimming removed 2 bases at V and 5 bases at J, with 10 bases between. Germline CDR1 SGHDT, CDR2 YYEEEE. This CDR3 is 14 amino acids long. CDR3 nucleotides: TGTGCCAGCAGCTTAAGACAAGTCAATGAAAAACTGTTTTTT. Translating it yields CASSLRQVNEKLFF.

As DNA, the CDR3 is TGCGCCAGCAGCACCTTACCACAGGGGGCCGGGGAGACCCAGTACTTC. This encodes CASSTLPQGAGETQYF. The chain joins TRBV5-1 to TRBJ2-5; 9 bases agree with TRBD1. The CDR3 sequence is 16 residues long. Trimming took 4 bases from V and 5 from J; bases not matched to a gene: 12. Germline V gene lookup returns CDR1 SGHRS and CDR2 YFSETQ.

This clone was seen only a few times. The chain is built from TRBV27 and TRBJ1-5, with D unresolved. Per the germline V gene, CDR1 is MNHEY and CDR2 is SMNVEV (reference sequence). Between the trimmed V and J ends, which lost 6 bases and 1 base, there was a span of 13 bases. This CDR3 region has 15 residues. The CDR3 loop is CASRSDIFSNQPQHF. Written as DNA, the CDR3 is TGTGCCAGCAGGTCAGATATTTTCAGCAATCAGCCCCAGCATTTT.

The J gene is TRBJ1-6, the V gene TRBV4-1; D may be TRBD1 (5 bases). Germline CDR1 MGHRA, CDR2 YSYEKL. The V and J ends lost 0 bases and 10 bases respectively, with 13 bases between them. The CDR3 has 15 residues. In DNA, the CDR3 is TGCGCCAGCAGCCAAGACAGGGCAGGGATCTCACCCCTCCACTTT. Its translation is CASSQDRAGISPLHF.

This chain links TRBV19 with TRBJ1-2; D perhaps matches TRBD1 (6 bases). The V end was cut by 4 bases, the J end by 2 bases, with 17 bases between. The CDR3 is 16 residues long. Germline V gene sequence: CDR1 LNHDA, CDR2 SQIVND (reference sequence). The CDR3: CASSKPKTGSNYGYTF. The CDR3 nucleotides are TGTGCCAGTAGTAAACCTAAGACAGGTTCAAACTATGGCTACACCTTC.

The chain joins TRBV28 to TRBJ2-7, with 11 positions matching TRBD2. The CDR3 has 16 amino acids. V lost 6 bases and J lost 3; bases outside the gene matches: 10. From germline, CDR1 is MDHEN and CDR2 SYDVKM. CDR3 sequence (DNA): TGTGCCAGCAGCCAAGTATCCGGGACTAGCGGCTACGAGCAGTACTTC. Its translation is CASSQVSGTSGYEQYF.

This clone was observed once. The chain uses TRBV5-1 and TRBJ2-1; TRBD2 might be the D (6 bases). Trimming left V 3 bases short and J 1 base short, with 8 bases between. Germline V lookup: CDR1 SGHRS, CDR2 YFSETQ. The CDR3 sequence is 14 residues long. The CDR3: CASSWGESYNEQFF. The CDR3 DNA reads as TGCGCCAGCAGCTGGGGGGAGTCCTACAATGAGCAGTTCTTC.

This chain uses TRBV10-3 with TRBJ1-3; D unclear. This CDR3 comprises 18 residues. The V and J ends lost 0 bases and 0 bases respectively, with 15 bases between them. Germline-derived CDR1 and CDR2 are ENHRY and SYGVKD. In DNA, the CDR3 is TGTGCCATCAGTGAGTCGATTAGCCGCCAGAACTCTGGAAACACCATATATTTT. Translating gives CAISESISRQNSGNTIYF.

In its sample, this clone was seen a few times. The chain combines TRBV7-3 with TRBJ2-3, with 8 bases identical to TRBD1. The CDR3 is 15 amino acids. V shed 3 bases, J shed 2 bases, and the junction held 4 bases outside the gene matches. CDR1 is SGHTA and CDR2 is FQGTGA in the germline V gene. In nucleotides, the CDR3 is TGTGCCAGCAGCTTGACAGGGGTTCTCACAGATACGCAGTATTTT. Its translation: CASSLTGVLTDTQYF. The full variable domain, its missing parts supplied by reference TRBV7-3 and TRBJ2-3, is GAGVSQTPSNKVTEKGKYVELRCDPISGHTALYWYRQSLGQGPEFLIYFQGTGAADDSGLPNDRFFAVRPEGSVSTLKIQRTERGDSAVYLCASSLTGVLTDTQYFGPGTRLTVL.

This rearrangement joins TRBV9 to TRBJ1-1; D perhaps matches TRBD1 (6 bases). Germline V gene lookup returns CDR1 SGDLS and CDR2 YYNGEE. The CDR3 has 16 residues. The V gene lost 4 bases and the J gene lost 3 bases, with 19 bases spanning the gap. The chain's CDR3 is CASSTSPGTRHTEAFF. The DNA of the CDR3 is TGTGCCAGCAGCACCTCGCCGGGGACAAGGCACACTGAAGCTTTCTTT.

This clone was seen more than once but under ten times. This chain connects TRBV4-2 to TRBJ1-1, with D tentatively TRBD1 (5 bases). This CDR3 contains 12 residues. V was trimmed by 2 bases and J by 7 bases, leaving 8 bases between them. Germline V gives CDR1 LGHNA, CDR2 YNFKEQ. Here the CDR3 reads CASSQLTGEAFF. The DNA for the CDR3 is TGTGCCAGCAGCCAACTTACAGGTGAAGCTTTCTTT.

The chain uses TRBV18 and TRBJ2-2, with TRBD2 identical over 7 bases. V trimming: 3 bases; J trimming: 2 bases; junction bases outside the gene matches: 3. The germline gives CDR1 KGHSH, CDR2 LQKENI. The CDR3 loop spans 15 amino acids. This CDR3 reads CASSPASGNTGELFF. DNA for the CDR3: TGTGCCAGCTCACCCGCTAGCGGCAACACCGGGGAGCTGTTTTTT.

The J gene is TRBJ2-7, the V gene TRBV2, with 7 bases fitting TRBD1. The CDR3 sequence is 13 residues long. Losses at the gene ends were 11 bases for V and 3 bases for J; bases not matched to a gene: 10. The V gene's germline CDR1 is SNHLY and CDR2 FYNNEI. CDR3: CAGQRDSDYEQYF. The CDR3 nucleotides are TGTGCCGGTCAGAGGGACAGCGACTACGAGCAGTACTTC.

The CDR3 reads CASSQDSSGGPTGELFF. As DNA, the CDR3 is TGCGCCAGCAGCCAAGATTCAAGCGGAGGACCCACCGGGGAGCTGTTTTTT. The chain is built from TRBV4-3 and TRBJ2-2, with D possibly matching TRBD2 (5 bases). The germline V and J ends were trimmed by 0 bases and 4 bases, with 15 bases remaining between them. The CDR3 length is 17 residues. CDR1 and CDR2 (germline): LGHNA, YSLEER.

The rearrangement uses TRBV5-4 and TRBJ1-2; 9 bases line up with TRBD1. The J segment lost 2 bases and the V segment lost 4 bases, leaving 6 bases of the junction unmatched. Germline V gives CDR1 SGHNT, CDR2 YYREEE (reference sequence). This CDR3 contains 15 residues. The CDR3 loop is CASSLGQGINYGYTF. The CDR3 DNA reads as TGTGCCAGCAGCCTCGGACAGGGGATAAACTATGGCTACACCTTC.

The chain carries TRBV28 and TRBJ1-5; TRBD1 matches 7 bases. The CDR3 runs 15 residues. Germline values: CDR1 MDHEN, CDR2 SYDVKM. J lost 0 bases, V lost 5 bases, and 4 bases had no gene match. The CDR3 sequence is CASSLGQASNQPQHF. CDR3 nucleotides: TGTGCCAGCAGTCTTGGACAGGCTAGCAATCAGCCCCAGCATTTT.

The rearrangement links TRBV18 to TRBJ1-5; a weak D match, TRBD1 (6 bases). This CDR3 is built from 14 residues. Trimming left V 2 bases short and J 5 bases short, with 10 bases between. Per germline, CDR1 KGHSH and CDR2 LQKENI. The CDR3 DNA is TGTGCCAGCTCACCAGGGCAGGGGCATCAGCCCCAGCATTTT. Its translation: CASSPGQGHQPQHF.

The chain carries TRBV7-2 and TRBJ2-7; no reliable D call. The CDR3 loop spans 14 amino acids. Germline V gene data show CDR1 as SGHTA and CDR2 as FQGNSA. V dropped 1 base and J dropped 2 bases, with 9 bases sitting between them. The CDR3 DNA reads TGTGCCAGCAGCTTAGTTCTCGGTCCCTACGAGCAGTACTTC. Translation gives CASSLVLGPYEQYF.